A selection of T cell receptor beta chains follows, all from one sample in a study of CD8 T cells in Susac syndrome. One entry per CDR3 protein results from TCRdb running MiXCR on the immunoSEQ multiplex PCR reads. The profile covers over 300,000 distinct CDR3 sequences, with 92% appearing a single time and over 0.065% taken by the ten largest. The specimen sequenced was CD4+ T cells from PBMCs. These receptors all stem from a human donor with multiple sclerosis. Both conserved end residues are part of each CDR3. The order of the fields is clone size, J gene, D gene, V gene, CDR3 protein, CDR3 DNA. The D gene is left open where the match is weak. The size field is filled for only some rows; it gives once, few, many or a size class.

clone size: NA
J gene: TRBJ1-6
D gene: TRBD1
V gene: TRBV5-1
CDR3 protein: CASSLGFGQGYSPLHF
CDR3 DNA: TGCGCCAGCAGCTTGGGGTTCGGACAGGGTTATTCACCCCTCCACTTT

clone size: NA
J gene: TRBJ2-7
D gene: TRBD2
V gene: TRBV12-3/TRBV12-4
CDR3 protein: CASSFSGADEQYF
CDR3 DNA: TGTGCCAGCAGTTTCAGCGGGGCAGACGAGCAGTACTTC

clone size: NA
J gene: TRBJ2-5
D gene: TRBD2
V gene: TRBV5-1
CDR3 protein: CASGRRGTETQYF
CDR3 DNA: TGCGCCAGCGGGCGGCGGGGGACAGAGACCCAGTACTTC

clone size: NA
J gene: TRBJ2-5
D gene: NA
V gene: TRBV3-1
CDR3 protein: CASSPWPAFGQEETQYF
CDR3 DNA: TGTGCCAGCAGCCCCTGGCCCGCCTTCGGTCAAGAGGAGACCCAGTACTTC

clone size: NA
J gene: TRBJ2-3
D gene: TRBD2
V gene: TRBV7-8
CDR3 protein: CASSRTSGYTDTQYF
CDR3 DNA: TGTGCCAGCAGCCGGACTAGCGGGTACACAGATACGCAGTATTTT

clone size: NA
J gene: TRBJ2-2
D gene: NA
V gene: TRBV7-9
CDR3 protein: CASSLVMYREDTGELFF
CDR3 DNA: TGTGCCAGCAGCTTAGTTATGTACAGGGAGGACACCGGGGAGCTGTTTTTT

clone size: once
J gene: TRBJ2-4
D gene: NA
V gene: TRBV28
CDR3 protein: CASSRSGGVIQYF
CDR3 DNA: TGTGCCAGCAGTCGTAGCGGTGGGGTCATTCAGTACTTC

clone size: NA
J gene: TRBJ2-7
D gene: TRBD1
V gene: TRBV7-8
CDR3 protein: CASSLVGTGSDEQYF
CDR3 DNA: TGTGCCAGCAGCTTAGTTGGGACAGGGTCGGACGAGCAGTACTTC

clone size: NA
J gene: TRBJ2-5
D gene: NA
V gene: TRBV12-3/TRBV12-4
CDR3 protein: CASTPGLAQETQYF
CDR3 DNA: TGTGCCAGCACCCCCGGGTTGGCCCAAGAGACCCAGTACTTC

clone size: NA
J gene: TRBJ2-2
D gene: NA
V gene: TRBV4-2
CDR3 protein: CASSSQGFSNTGELFF
CDR3 DNA: TGTGCCAGCAGCTCTCAGGGTTTCTCGAACACCGGGGAGCTGTTTTTT

clone size: NA
J gene: TRBJ2-1
D gene: TRBD2
V gene: TRBV4-1
CDR3 protein: CASSPGLAFRTNEQFF
CDR3 DNA: TGCGCCAGCAGCCCTGGACTAGCATTCCGGACCAATGAGCAGTTCTTC

clone size: NA
J gene: TRBJ2-1
D gene: NA
V gene: TRBV24-1
CDR3 protein: CATSDPGTLDNEQFF
CDR3 DNA: TGTGCCACCAGTGATCCCGGGACATTGGACAATGAGCAGTTCTTC

clone size: NA
J gene: TRBJ1-4
D gene: NA
V gene: TRBV11-2
CDR3 protein: CASSLNHGPNEKLFF
CDR3 DNA: TGTGCCAGCAGCTTAAACCACGGACCTAATGAAAAACTGTTTTTT

clone size: NA
J gene: TRBJ1-5
D gene: NA
V gene: TRBV4-2
CDR3 protein: CASSPIRGADSNQPQHF
CDR3 DNA: TGTGCCAGCAGCCCGATTCGGGGTGCGGATAGCAATCAGCCCCAGCATTTT

clone size: NA
J gene: TRBJ1-5
D gene: NA
V gene: TRBV20-1
CDR3 protein: CSAWSDGPQPQHF
CDR3 DNA: TGCAGTGCTTGGTCGGACGGGCCGCAGCCCCAGCATTTT

clone size: NA
J gene: TRBJ2-5
D gene: NA
V gene: TRBV11-2
CDR3 protein: CASSVRVEEGTQYF
CDR3 DNA: TGTGCCAGCAGCGTCAGGGTGGAAGAGGGGACCCAGTACTTC

clone size: NA
J gene: TRBJ1-5
D gene: NA
V gene: TRBV4-2
CDR3 protein: CASSQVLSENQPQHF
CDR3 DNA: TGTGCCAGCAGCCAAGTTTTGTCAGAGAATCAGCCCCAGCATTTT

clone size: NA
J gene: TRBJ2-1
D gene: NA
V gene: TRBV29-1
CDR3 protein: CSKLGDNEQFF
CDR3 DNA: TGCAGCAAACTAGGGGACAATGAGCAGTTCTTC

clone size: NA
J gene: TRBJ2-7
D gene: NA
V gene: TRBV28
CDR3 protein: CASSGPGAGYYEQYF
CDR3 DNA: TGTGCCAGCAGCGGCCCAGGGGCGGGTTACTACGAGCAGTACTTC

clone size: NA
J gene: TRBJ2-2
D gene: NA
V gene: TRBV7-9
CDR3 protein: CASSPRRDTGELFF
CDR3 DNA: TGTGCCAGCAGCCCCCGACGGGACACCGGGGAGCTGTTTTTT

clone size: once
J gene: TRBJ1-2
D gene: TRBD1
V gene: TRBV7-3
CDR3 protein: CASSLTNRGDGYTF
CDR3 DNA: TGTGCCAGCAGCTTAACGAACAGGGGCGACGGCTACACCTTC

clone size: NA
J gene: TRBJ2-7
D gene: NA
V gene: TRBV25-1
CDR3 protein: CARNNPRGGGAYEQYF
CDR3 DNA: TGTGCCAGGAACAACCCCCGGGGAGGTGGGGCTTACGAGCAGTACTTC

clone size: NA
J gene: TRBJ2-4
D gene: NA
V gene: TRBV15
CDR3 protein: CATSRHRGGGAKNIQYF
CDR3 DNA: TGTGCCACCAGCAGGCACAGGGGAGGAGGGGCCAAAAACATTCAGTACTTC

clone size: NA
J gene: TRBJ1-1
D gene: NA
V gene: TRBV29-1
CDR3 protein: CSGGGINTEAFF
CDR3 DNA: TGCAGCGGAGGGGGGATTAACACTGAAGCTTTCTTT

clone size: once
J gene: TRBJ2-5
D gene: NA
V gene: TRBV9
CDR3 protein: CASSPVGGEETQYF
CDR3 DNA: TGTGCCAGCAGCCCCGTGGGCGGGGAGGAGACCCAGTACTTC

clone size: once
J gene: TRBJ2-1
D gene: TRBD2
V gene: TRBV29-1
CDR3 protein: CSVEWEGSVIF
CDR3 DNA: TGCAGCGTTGAATGGGAGGGTTCGGTCATCTTC

clone size: NA
J gene: TRBJ2-7
D gene: TRBD2
V gene: TRBV28
CDR3 protein: CASSRVTSVYEQYF
CDR3 DNA: TGTGCCAGCAGTCGGGTGACTAGCGTCTACGAGCAGTACTTC

clone size: NA
J gene: TRBJ2-7
D gene: TRBD2
V gene: TRBV18
CDR3 protein: CASSGAGDNGEQYF
CDR3 DNA: TGTGCCAGCTCAGGGGCGGGAGATAACGGCGAGCAGTACTTC

clone size: NA
J gene: TRBJ2-7
D gene: TRBD2
V gene: TRBV3-1
CDR3 protein: CASSSTTSGYEQYF
CDR3 DNA: TGTGCCAGCAGCTCGACGACTAGCGGATACGAGCAGTACTTC

clone size: NA
J gene: TRBJ1-1
D gene: TRBD1
V gene: TRBV19
CDR3 protein: CASIKDRGALDTEAFF
CDR3 DNA: TGTGCCAGTATTAAGGACAGGGGAGCATTGGACACTGAAGCTTTCTTT

clone size: NA
J gene: TRBJ2-6
D gene: NA
V gene: TRBV5-6
CDR3 protein: CASSFQPRGANVLTF
CDR3 DNA: TGTGCCAGCAGCTTCCAACCCCGAGGGGCCAACGTCCTGACTTTC

clone size: NA
J gene: TRBJ1-3
D gene: NA
V gene: TRBV9
CDR3 protein: CASSVTAGNTIYF
CDR3 DNA: TGTGCCAGCAGCGTAACAGCTGGAAACACCATATATTTT

clone size: NA
J gene: TRBJ1-2
D gene: NA
V gene: TRBV2
CDR3 protein: CASSKPDRLKGYTF
CDR3 DNA: TGTGCCAGCAGTAAACCGGACCGACTTAAGGGCTACACCTTC

clone size: NA
J gene: TRBJ2-7
D gene: TRBD2
V gene: TRBV30
CDR3 protein: CAWSRPFSGGDEQYF
CDR3 DNA: TGTGCCTGGAGTCGACCCTTTAGCGGGGGGGACGAGCAGTACTTC

clone size: NA
J gene: TRBJ1-1
D gene: NA
V gene: TRBV18
CDR3 protein: CASSPSVDTEAFF
CDR3 DNA: TGTGCCAGCTCACCTTCAGTGGACACTGAAGCTTTCTTT

clone size: NA
J gene: TRBJ2-7
D gene: TRBD2
V gene: TRBV6-1
CDR3 protein: CASIFSPGLAGGLAYEQYF
CDR3 DNA: TGTGCCAGCATCTTCTCCCCCGGACTAGCGGGAGGGCTTGCCTACGAGCAGTACTTC

clone size: once
J gene: TRBJ1-6
D gene: NA
V gene: TRBV5-1
CDR3 protein: CASKAEGNSPLHF
CDR3 DNA: TGCGCCAGCAAGGCAGAGGGAAATTCACCCCTCCACTTT

clone size: NA
J gene: TRBJ1-5
D gene: NA
V gene: TRBV30
CDR3 protein: CAWSGGQTSNQPQHF
CDR3 DNA: TGTGCCTGGAGTGGTGGACAGACTAGCAATCAGCCCCAGCATTTT

clone size: NA
J gene: TRBJ2-7
D gene: TRBD2
V gene: TRBV3-1
CDR3 protein: CASSHIGLAGGEQYF
CDR3 DNA: TGTGCCAGCAGCCACATTGGCCTAGCGGGCGGCGAGCAGTACTTC

clone size: NA
J gene: TRBJ2-1
D gene: TRBD2
V gene: TRBV29-1
CDR3 protein: CSVSGTSGRSSYNEQFF
CDR3 DNA: TGCAGCGTGTCCGGGACTAGCGGGAGGAGCTCCTACAATGAGCAGTTCTTC

clone size: NA
J gene: TRBJ2-1
D gene: TRBD2
V gene: TRBV12-3/TRBV12-4
CDR3 protein: CASRPKPGLAGWDEQFF
CDR3 DNA: TGTGCCAGCAGGCCCAAACCGGGACTAGCGGGATGGGATGAGCAGTTCTTC

clone size: NA
J gene: TRBJ2-5
D gene: NA
V gene: TRBV20-1
CDR3 protein: CSAHSGVGQETQYF
CDR3 DNA: TGCAGTGCCCACTCGGGAGTAGGCCAAGAGACCCAGTACTTC

clone size: NA
J gene: TRBJ2-4
D gene: NA
V gene: TRBV19
CDR3 protein: CATSPGRGRWVENIQYF
CDR3 DNA: TGTGCCACCAGCCCGGGGAGAGGGCGATGGGTAGAAAACATTCAGTACTTC

clone size: NA
J gene: TRBJ2-2
D gene: NA
V gene: TRBV15
CDR3 protein: CATSRDMRTGELFF
CDR3 DNA: TGTGCCACCAGCAGAGATATGAGAACCGGGGAGCTGTTTTTT

clone size: NA
J gene: TRBJ2-5
D gene: TRBD2
V gene: TRBV20-1
CDR3 protein: CSAKLSGTSLETQYF
CDR3 DNA: TGCAGTGCAAAACTTTCCGGGACTAGCCTGGAGACCCAGTACTTC

clone size: NA
J gene: TRBJ2-7
D gene: TRBD1
V gene: TRBV2
CDR3 protein: CASKDRGHTYEQYF
CDR3 DNA: TGTGCCAGCAAGGACAGGGGGCATACCTACGAGCAGTACTTC

clone size: NA
J gene: TRBJ2-1
D gene: NA
V gene: TRBV6-6
CDR3 protein: CASRTGRNEQFF
CDR3 DNA: TGTGCCAGCAGAACAGGGAGAAATGAGCAGTTCTTC

clone size: NA
J gene: TRBJ2-4
D gene: NA
V gene: TRBV7-9
CDR3 protein: CASSDVAKNIQYF
CDR3 DNA: TGTGCCAGCAGCGACGTAGCCAAAAACATTCAGTACTTC

clone size: NA
J gene: TRBJ1-1
D gene: NA
V gene: TRBV20-1
CDR3 protein: CSATGQLMNTEAFF
CDR3 DNA: TGCAGTGCTACCGGACAGCTGATGAACACTGAAGCTTTCTTT

clone size: NA
J gene: TRBJ1-1
D gene: TRBD1
V gene: TRBV7-8
CDR3 protein: CASSLYGPTGGYNTEAFF
CDR3 DNA: TGTGCCAGCAGCTTATATGGCCCCACAGGGGGCTATAACACTGAAGCTTTCTTT

clone size: NA
J gene: TRBJ2-2
D gene: TRBD2
V gene: TRBV9
CDR3 protein: CASSSGRRGVTGELFF
CDR3 DNA: TGTGCCAGCAGCTCCGGGAGACGGGGGGTCACCGGGGAGCTGTTTTTT